A single sample is the source of the 19 T cell receptor beta chains below, sequenced in a study of T-cell reconstitution after alpha-beta-depleted transplantation in children. A TCRbeta library incorporating unique molecular identifiers was prepared. In TCRdb, the PCR reads were re-called with MiXCR into one record per CDR3 protein. There are hundreds of thousands of distinct CDR3 sequences in the sample; roughly 17% occur only once, and over 0.95% lies in the top ten. Sequencing used PBMCs from the stem cell graft donor, obtained from the stem cell graft. The origin of the receptors is a human donor who donated a stem cell graft to a child with acute myeloid leukemia.

V gene TRBV5-6 combines with J gene TRBJ2-7; D perhaps matches TRBD2 (6 bases). Trimming cost V 0 bases and J 5 bases, with 15 bases left between them. CDR3 length: 15 amino acids. Germline loops: CDR1 SGHDT, CDR2 YYEEEE. Written as DNA, the CDR3 is TGTGCCAGCAGCTTGGTGGGCAGTCCGGGGGACGAGCAGTACGTC. As protein: CASSLVGSPGDEQYV.

This clonotype was seen repeatedly, ten times or more. The rearrangement links TRBV29-1 to TRBJ2-1; the D gene could be TRBD1 or TRBD2 (6 bases each). The CDR3 loop spans 14 amino acids. Germline lookup yields CDR1 SQVTM and CDR2 ANQGSEA. The V end lost 2 bases, the J end lost 6 bases, and 14 bases lay between the germline ends. CDR3 bases: TGCAGCGTTGAAAGTATGGGGGGCCGCAATGAGCAGTTCTTC. Translation: CSVESMGGRNEQFF.

The chain combines TRBV21-1 with TRBJ2-4. TRBV21-1 is assigned pseudogene status. This CDR3 comprises 14 residues. CDR3 in amino acids: CASPHSLAKNIQYF. Written as DNA, the CDR3 is TGTGCCAGCCCCCACAGCCTAGCCAAAAACATTCAGTACTTC.

Here the CDR3 DNA reads TGTGCCAGCAGCTTTTTCGGGGGGGGACCGTTTCGGAACGGGGAGCTGTTTTTT. Translated, it gives CASSFFGGGPFRNGELFF. The chain couples TRBV11-2 to TRBJ2-2; 8 bases align to TRBD2. The J segment lost 7 bases and the V segment lost 3 bases, leaving 16 bases of the junction unmatched. CDR3 length: 18 residues. Germline loops: CDR1 SGHAT, CDR2 FQNNGV.

CDR3 sequence (DNA): TGTGCCAGCAGCTACTCTCGACTAGCGGGGAGCACAGATACGCAGTATTTT. Residues: CASSYSRLAGSTDTQYF. The gene calls are TRBV7-6 and TRBJ2-3, with TRBD2 matching 11 bases. Trimming took 4 bases from V and 0 from J; bases not matched to a gene: 6. Germline CDR1 is SGHVS and CDR2 is FNYEAQ. The CDR3 contains 17 residues.

Ten or more counts support this clonotype. CDR3 nucleotides: TGTGCCAGCAGTCTCAGGGTTGGAGACAATCAGCCCCAGCATTTT. It yields the protein CASSLRVGDNQPQHF. V is TRBV12-3 or TRBV12-4 and J is TRBJ1-5; a weak D match, TRBD1 (5 bases). The ends were cut back, 5 bases at V and 3 bases at J, with 14 bases in the middle. The CDR3 has 15 amino acids.

The chain couples TRBV12-3 or TRBV12-4 to TRBJ1-6, with D unresolved. This CDR3 is 13 amino acids long. Trimming took 4 bases from V and 10 from J, leaving 11 bases between them. CDR3: CASSSQVGSPLHF. As DNA, the CDR3 is TGTGCCAGCAGTTCCCAGGTGGGATCACCCCTCCACTTT.

This clonotype was recorded many times. J is TRBJ1-3 and V is TRBV29-1; D not resolved. The V gene lost 0 bases and the J gene lost 3 bases, with 9 bases spanning the gap. Germline assignment: CDR1 SQVTM and CDR2 ANQGSEA. The CDR3 runs to 14 residues. The CDR3 sequence: CSVEDGRFGNTIYF. As DNA, the CDR3 is TGCAGCGTTGAAGACGGCAGGTTTGGAAACACCATATATTTT.

The rearrangement joins TRBV7-9 to TRBJ2-2; D is perhaps TRBD1 (6 bases). There are 15 residues in the CDR3. The ends were cut back, 7 bases at V and 5 bases at J, with 17 bases in the middle. Germline loops: CDR1 SEHNR, CDR2 FQNEAQ (reference sequence). DNA for the CDR3: TGTGCCAGCACCGCAAGCAGGGGTCATACCGGGGAGCTGTTTTTT. This translates into CASTASRGHTGELFF.

V and J are TRBV6-5 and TRBJ2-3; D gene uncertain. Germline V gene sequence: CDR1 MNHEY, CDR2 SVGAGI. This CDR3 is built from 12 residues. The V and J ends lost 4 bases and 10 bases respectively, with 12 bases between them. Here the CDR3 reads CASSSLLDAQYF. Written as DNA, the CDR3 is TGTGCCAGCAGTTCCCTACTTGATGCGCAGTATTTT.

This clonotype was detected only once. The chain is built from TRBV7-8 and TRBJ2-7, with D perhaps matching TRBD2 (6 bases). The CDR3 runs to 14 residues. CDR1 is SGHVS, CDR2 FQNEAQ, per germline. The V gene lost 1 base and the J gene lost 2 bases, with 9 bases spanning the gap. CDR3 coding DNA: TGTGCCAGCAGCTTAGTCGGGGGTCCCTACGAGCAGTACTTC. Encoded protein: CASSLVGGPYEQYF.

A remark on this clonotype: One junction end disagrees with the germline gene, perhaps due to a read error. The V call is TRBV20-1, the J call TRBJ2-5; D is unclear. CDR3 length: 13 residues. The germline gives CDR1 DFQATT, CDR2 SNEGSKA (reference sequence). CDR3 DNA sequence: TGCAGTGGAGAAGGGCGGCCTCAAGGGACCCAGTACTTC. Its translation: CSGEGRPQGTQYF.

This clonotype was observed many times. The J gene is TRBJ1-3, the V gene TRBV20-1; D remains unclear. This CDR3 has 12 amino acids. V dropped 3 bases and J dropped 4 bases, with 7 bases sitting between them. Germline CDR1 DFQATT, CDR2 SNEGSKA (reference sequence). The CDR3 sequence: CSASGRGNTIYF. The CDR3 nucleotides are TGCAGTGCTAGCGGACGGGGAAACACCATATATTTT.

This clonotype was recorded at least ten times. The chain couples TRBV29-1 to TRBJ2-3; 7 bases match TRBD2. CDR3 length: 14 residues. Germline CDR1 and CDR2: SQVTM and ANQGSEA. The trim removed 4 bases at V and 0 bases at J, leaving 4 bases unmatched. This CDR3 reads CSVVGGISTDTQYF. The CDR3 DNA sequence: TGCAGCGTTGTCGGGGGGATTAGCACAGATACGCAGTATTTT.

This clonotype was counted at least ten times. This chain joins TRBV20-1 and TRBJ2-5; the D call may be TRBD1 or TRBD2 (5 bases each). CDR3 length equals 15 residues. CDR1 and CDR2 (germline): DFQATT, SNEGSKA (reference sequence). V dropped 0 bases and J dropped 4 bases, with 15 bases sitting between them. The DNA for the CDR3 is TGCAGTGCTAGAGACCCAGGGAAAGGAGGAGAGACCCAGTACTTC. Translated, it gives CSARDPGKGGETQYF.

This clonotype was detected many times. The chain couples TRBV20-1 to TRBJ2-5; 9 bases align to TRBD2. This CDR3 has 16 amino acids. After removal of 6 bases from V and 9 bases from J, the junction contained 20 bases not matched to a gene. Germline V gene data show CDR1 as DFQATT and CDR2 as SNEGSKA (reference sequence). The CDR3 DNA is TGCAGTGCAGACGGACCACTGGCTAGCGGGGTTAGGGCCCAGTACTTC. It codes for CSADGPLASGVRAQYF.

This clonotype came up many times. The chain combines TRBV15 with TRBJ1-5; D not resolved. The V end was cut by 4 bases, the J end by 6 bases, with 16 bases between. The CDR3 contains 15 residues. Per the germline V gene, CDR1 is LNHNV and CDR2 is YYDKDF (reference sequence). In DNA form, the CDR3 reads TGTGCCACCAGCACGGAGGCGGGGAGGAGTCAGCCCCAGCATTTT. It yields the protein CATSTEAGRSQPQHF.

Worth noting for this clonotype: This clone may be a read error of a much larger clone one base away. CDR3 nucleotide sequence: TGCAGTGCTAGCGACACAGCGAACACTGAAGCTTTCTTT. Its protein product is CSASDTANTEAFF. V is TRBV20-1 and J is TRBJ1-1; no clear D gene. V gave up 3 bases and J gave up 1 base, with 9 bases separating them. This CDR3 has 13 amino acids. Germline CDR1 DFQATT, CDR2 SNEGSKA (reference sequence).

This sequence joins TRBV12-3 or TRBV12-4 and TRBJ1-3; D not certain. The CDR3 consists of 12 residues. V dropped 5 bases and J dropped 4 bases, with 6 bases sitting between them. The CDR3 coding sequence is TGTGCCAGCAGTCCCGTGGGAAACACCATATATTTT. Translation: CASSPVGNTIYF.